The following is a T cell receptor beta chain sequence with its context. TCRdb recomputed calls from the 5' RACE reads with MiXCR, one row per CDR3 protein. Here the sample spans over 350,000 distinct CDR3 sequences, about a sixth being singletons. The CDR3 length is 11 residues. CDR1 is DFQATT and CDR2 is SNEGSKA in the germline V gene (reference sequence). Between the trimmed V and J ends, which lost 6 bases and 7 bases, there was a span of 12 bases. The sample is drawn from a study of T-cell memory formation after mild COVID-19. The source is a man younger than 30 who had mild COVID-19 (a few samples of this study predate the infection). Cell type and time point are not known. Input material: PBMCs or a T cell subset sorted from them (not recorded which). V usage is TRBV20-1 and J usage is TRBJ1-2; D call uncertain. Here the CDR3 reads CSAGGETGYTF. The CDR3 DNA follows: TGCAGTGCGGGCGGGGAAACTGGCTACACCTTC.